These T cell receptor beta chains were read from a single sample in a study of regulatory T cells in long-lasting Graves disease. Via MiXCR, TCRdb re-called the multiplex PCR reads, giving one row per CDR3 protein. The sample includes about 320,000 distinct CDR3 sequences, about 18% of them seen just once. The sequences come from peripheral blood mononuclear cells (PBMCs), collected at new diagnosis, from a patient treated with antithyroid drugs. Source of these receptors: a female donor with Graves disease. Each CDR3 is given with its conserved first and last residue. D genes are given only for firm matches. Size is stated for part of the rows, as once, few or many counts, or as a class when the clone is expanded.

size	J	V	D	DNA	CDR3
many	TRBJ1-1	TRBV20-1	.	TGCAGTGCTAGGGAAGGGGAGACTGAAGCTTTCTTT	CSAREGETEAFF
many	TRBJ2-2	TRBV10-3	TRBD2	TGTGCCATCAGTGATGCGACTAGCCCCAACACCGGGGAGCTGTTTTTT	CAISDATSPNTGELFF
few	TRBJ1-1	TRBV19	.	TGTGCCAGTAGTATCCGAGCCAGCCGGAACACTGAAGCTTTCTTT	CASSIRASRNTEAFF
.	TRBJ2-6	TRBV7-2	.	TGTGCCAGCAGCTTCACCCCTGGGGCCAACGTCCTGACTTTC	CASSFTPGANVLTF
.	TRBJ2-3	TRBV5-5	.	TGTGCCAGCAGATGGGGGCGATACACAGATACGCAGTATTTT	CASRWGRYTDTQYF
few	TRBJ1-4	TRBV5-1	TRBD1	TGCGCCAGCAGCTTCGGACAGGGGGCGACCCCAAAACTGTTTTTT	CASSFGQGATPKLFF
few	TRBJ2-3	TRBV3-1	.	TGTGCCAGCAGCCAACACAGCCTCACAGATACGCAGTATTTT	CASSQHSLTDTQYF
many	TRBJ2-3	TRBV11-2	.	TGTGCCAGCAGCTCTATCCAAGGATTAGGAGATACGCAGTATTTT	CASSSIQGLGDTQYF
many	TRBJ1-5	TRBV5-1	.	TGCGCCAGCAGCTTGACTGCCGCCAGCGGACAGCCCCAGCATTTT	CASSLTAASGQPQHF
.	TRBJ2-1	TRBV4-1	.	TGCGCCAGCAGCCAAGTAGGGTACAATGAGCAGTTCTTC	CASSQVGYNEQFF
.	TRBJ2-3	TRBV7-9	.	TGTGCCAGCAGCTTGAGGGCGGGCGCAGATACGCAGTATTTT	CASSLRAGADTQYF
many	TRBJ2-2	TRBV28	.	TGTGCCAGCAGGAGCGGGACCGGGGAGCTGTTTTTT	CASRSGTGELFF
many	TRBJ1-4	TRBV12-3/TRBV12-4	.	TGTGCCAGCAGTCGAGACGGGCATGAAAAACTGTTTTTT	CASSRDGHEKLFF
many	TRBJ2-1	TRBV7-2	.	TGCGCCAGCAGCTTGGAGTCCACCTACAATGAGCAGTTCTTC	CASSLESTYNEQFF
many	TRBJ1-1	TRBV27	TRBD1	TGTGCCAGCAGACGGGACAGGGGGCAGGCTGAAGCTTTCTTT	CASRRDRGQAEAFF
many	TRBJ2-1	TRBV6-5	.	TGTGCCAGCAGTTACGATGATGAGCAGTTCTTC	CASSYDDEQFF
many	TRBJ2-5	TRBV25-1	.	TGTGCCAGCAGTTACGCTCCGCCCCGGTGGCAAGAGACCCAGTACTTC	CASSYAPPRWQETQYF
many	TRBJ1-2	TRBV12-3/TRBV12-4	.	TGTGCCAGCAGTTTGGGGCCGGGAGGCTACACCTTC	CASSLGPGGYTF
many	TRBJ2-2	TRBV20-1	TRBD1	TGCAGTGCAAGAGACAGGGGGGTTGTCGGGGAGCTGTTTTTT	CSARDRGVVGELFF
few	TRBJ2-5	TRBV20-1	TRBD2	TGCAGTGCTAGAGGCTCGGCGGGAGGGCCTGGAGAGACCCAGTACTTC	CSARGSAGGPGETQYF
.	TRBJ2-1	TRBV25-1	.	TGTGCCAGCAGTAAAGCGTCCTGGGTCAATGAGCAGTTCTTC	CASSKASWVNEQFF
.	TRBJ2-3	TRBV19	.	TGTGCCAGTAGTTCGGGACGGCTCACAGATACGCAGTATTTT	CASSSGRLTDTQYF
many	TRBJ1-5	TRBV12-3/TRBV12-4	TRBD1	TGTGCCAGCAGTCAACACCGCGGACAGGGGCGGAATCAGCCCCAGCATTTT	CASSQHRGQGRNQPQHF
many	TRBJ2-7	TRBV11-2	.	TGTGCCAGCAGCCGTATCAGCGAGCAGTACTTC	CASSRISEQYF
many	TRBJ2-5	TRBV9	.	TGTGCCAGCAGCGTAGTCCCGTCTGGGGGCTATGAGACCCAGTACTTC	CASSVVPSGGYETQYF
few	TRBJ2-1	TRBV18	TRBD1	TGTGCCAGCTCACCTGCCGTTGGACAGGCCAGCTCCTACAATGAGCAGTTCTTC	CASSPAVGQASSYNEQFF
.	TRBJ1-1	TRBV19	.	TGTGCCAGAGTCCCCCCCAACACTGAAGCTTTCTTT	CARVPPNTEAFF
few	TRBJ2-5	TRBV30	TRBD2	TGTGCCTGGAGTGTAGGTGCGGGAGGGCCAGGGGAGACCCAGTACTTC	CAWSVGAGGPGETQYF
many	TRBJ2-3	TRBV5-1	.	TGCGCCAGCAGCTTGGGCCCTAGGATCTACACAGATACGCAGTATTTT	CASSLGPRIYTDTQYF
many	TRBJ2-7	TRBV6-1	.	TGTGCCAGCAGCCCCACGGACTACGAGCAGTACTTC	CASSPTDYEQYF
.	TRBJ2-1	TRBV24-1	.	TGTGCCACCAGTGGGGGTTACAATGAGCAGTTCTTC	CATSGGYNEQFF
few	TRBJ2-7	TRBV6-1	TRBD1	TGTGCCACCCAAACCGGGACAGGGGTGCACGAGCAGTACTTC	CATQTGTGVHEQYF
.	TRBJ1-1	TRBV6-4	.	TGTGCCAGCAGTTACCGGAGCGGTGAAGCTTTCTTT	CASSYRSGEAFF
.	TRBJ2-5	TRBV4-1	TRBD1	TGCGCCAGCAGCCAAAAGGACAGGACACAAGAGACCCAGTACTTC	CASSQKDRTQETQYF
many	TRBJ2-2	TRBV12-3/TRBV12-4	TRBD2	TGTGCCAGCAGTCCAAGCACAGGACTAGCGGGAGGAAACGGGGAGCTGTTTTTT	CASSPSTGLAGGNGELFF
many	TRBJ2-1	TRBV24-1	.	TGTGCCACCAGTGATTTTACTAGAACTGAGCAGTTCTTC	CATSDFTRTEQFF
few	TRBJ2-1	TRBV15	TRBD2	TGTGCCACCTCCAACGCACGAGGCGGGGGGGGTGGTAAGTTCTTC	CATSNARGGGGGKFF
many	TRBJ2-3	TRBV20-1	TRBD2	TGCAGTGCCTTACCCCTCGGGGGGAGCACAGATACGCAGTATTTT	CSALPLGGSTDTQYF